One T cell receptor (beta chain) is described in this entry. Its target is not known. Sequenced with the Oncomine TCR Beta short-read assay was DNA taken from cultured CD4+ T cells. Cultured CD4+ T cells yielded the extracted genomic DNA. In TCRdb, the PCR reads were re-called with MiXCR into one record per CDR3 protein. The sample records some 9,200 distinct CDR3 sequences, about 43% being singletons. The sample comes from a study of vaccination and CD4 T cells after COVID-19. Trimming removed 4 bases from V and 3 bases from J, with 11 bases in between. Germline lookup yields CDR1 SGDLS and CDR2 YYNGEE. The CDR3 consists of 14 residues. Treatment given: roughly nine-day PBMC culture with coronavirus spike peptide pools or control peptides (ViraFEST assay). Before the COVID-19 pandemic (2011-2018), CD4+ T cells were obtained from the unexposed donor.

The V call is TRBV9, the J call TRBJ2-1; the D is unclear. Sample: CD4+ T cells from blood, cultured in vitro. This clonotype was sampled from a human donor in good health. The CDR3 region has the DNA TGTGCCAGCAGCAAATCGGCCGACTACAATGAGCAGTTCTTC. Its protein product is CASSKSADYNEQFF.